Following are 31 T cell receptor beta chains from one sample sequenced in a study of control samples from healthy donors and cancer patients. TCRdb's table, derived via immunoSEQ multiplex PCR, lists solely in-frame clones and lacks some. The top ten hold around 6.4% of the sample, which has hundreds of thousands of clones, around 90% seen once. The sample consisted of PBMCs. The receptors were gathered from a man aged 35 to 55 with head and neck cancer.

This chain uses TRBV6-6 with TRBJ1-1; maybe TRBD1 (5 bases). CDR3 length equals 14 residues. V was cut by 2 bases and J by 0 bases, with 7 bases left in between. Germline CDR1 is MNHNY and CDR2 is SVGAGI (reference sequence). This chain's CDR3 is CASSYGGLNTEAFF. The CDR3 DNA reads as TGTGCCAGCAGTTACGGGGGGTTGAACACTGAAGCTTTCTTT.

The chain links TRBV28 to TRBJ2-3; possibly TRBD2 for D (6 bases). CDR1 and CDR2 from the germline V gene are MDHEN and SYDVKM. This CDR3 spans 14 amino acids. Trimming stripped 3 bases from V and 12 bases from J, with 19 bases between. CDR3 DNA: TGTGCCAGCAGTTTTTCAATTGGCGGGACTGTTCAGTATTTT. It translates to CASSFSIGGTVQYF.

This clone came up once. In nucleotides, the CDR3 is TGTGCCAGCAGCGAGACAGTTTCCGAGCAGTACTTC. Residues: CASSETVSEQYF. The rearrangement uses TRBV3-1 (or the pseudogene TRBV3-2) and TRBJ2-7; perhaps TRBD1 as D (5 bases). The V end lost 5 bases, the J end lost 6 bases, and 11 bases lay between the germline ends. The CDR3 runs to 12 residues. Germline V lookup: CDR1 LGHDT, CDR2 YNNKEL (reference sequence).

CDR3 nucleotide sequence: TGTGCCAGCAGCTTGGAAGGACCCCAAGAGACCCAGTACTTC. As protein: CASSLEGPQETQYF. This chain uses TRBV5-4 with TRBJ2-5; D not certain. Germline V gene data show CDR1 as SGHNT and CDR2 as YYREEE (reference sequence). The V and J ends lost 0 bases and 1 base respectively, with 7 bases between them. This CDR3 region has 14 residues.

V usage is TRBV28 and J usage is TRBJ2-7, with D hard to call. The germline CDR1 and CDR2 sequences are MDHEN and SYDVKM. CDR3 length equals 10 residues. Trimming stripped 10 bases from V and 4 bases from J, with 8 bases between. The CDR3 is CATHSYEQYF. In nucleotides, the CDR3 is TGTGCCACCCATTCTTACGAGCAGTACTTC.

The chain recombines TRBV9 with TRBJ2-7; TRBD1 aligns across 12 bases. The germline V gene has CDR1 SGDLS and CDR2 YYNGEE. The CDR3 extends over 16 amino acids. V lost 4 bases to trimming and J lost 6 bases; unmatched junction nucleotides: 11. The CDR3 DNA follows: TGTGCCAGCAGCCTCGGGACAGGGGGCCCTGGGGGCGAGCAGTACTTC. Amino acid sequence: CASSLGTGGPGGEQYF. The full variable domain, completed using reference TRBV9 and TRBJ2-7, is DSGVTQTPKHLITATGQRVTLRCSPRSGDLSVYWYQQSLDQGLQFLIQYYNGEERAKGNILERFSAQQFPDLHSELNLSSLELGDSALYFCASSLGTGGPGGEQYFGPGTRLTVT.

The chain is built from TRBV28 and TRBJ2-7; 12 nucleotides match TRBD2. The length of the CDR3 is 17 residues. Germline assignment: CDR1 MDHEN and CDR2 SYDVKM. V dropped 6 bases and J dropped 2; count of bases not matched to a gene: 11. The CDR3 loop reads CASSLGTSGLHTYEQYF. CDR3 coding DNA: TGTGCCAGCAGCCTAGGGACTAGCGGGCTACACACCTACGAGCAGTACTTC.

The chain recombines TRBV7-9 with TRBJ1-1; no clear D. The V end was cut by 1 base, the J end by 4 bases, with 16 bases between. There are 16 residues in the CDR3. The germline V gene has CDR1 SEHNR and CDR2 FQNEAQ (reference sequence). The DNA for the CDR3 is TGTGCCAGCAGCTTAGGTTGGCTAGACCGGGGCACTGAAGCTTTCTTT. It codes for CASSLGWLDRGTEAFF. Drawing the rest from reference TRBV7-9 and TRBJ1-1, the complete variable domain is DTGVSQNPRHKITKRGQNVTFRCDPISEHNRLYWYRQTLGQGPEFLTYFQNEAQLEKSRLLSDRFSAERPKGSFSTLEIQRTEQGDSAMYLCASSLGWLDRGTEAFFGQGTRLTVV.

This clone was seen a few times. The chain carries TRBV6-5 and TRBJ1-1; D gene ambiguous. Germline CDR1 MNHEY, CDR2 SVGAGI. V was trimmed by 7 bases and J by 1 base, leaving 7 bases between them. This CDR3 has 12 amino acids. This CDR3 reads CASTGGNTEAFF. CDR3 bases: TGTGCCAGCACTGGCGGGAACACTGAAGCTTTCTTT.

This clone was counted a single time. This rearrangement joins TRBV28 to TRBJ2-7; TRBD1 matches 9 bases. J gave up 6 bases and V 5 bases, and 8 bases lay outside the gene matches. The length of the CDR3 is 14 residues. The germline V gene encodes CDR1 MDHEN and CDR2 SYDVKM. The CDR3 is CASSMGQGNREQYF. For the CDR3, the DNA is TGTGCCAGCAGTATGGGACAGGGAAATCGCGAGCAGTACTTC.

The genes are TRBV28 and TRBJ2-1; 8 bases line up with TRBD2. V lost 10 bases, J lost 5 bases, and 7 bases stayed unmatched. The germline V gene encodes CDR1 MDHEN and CDR2 SYDVKM. This CDR3 contains 13 residues. The CDR3 is CATNEAGDNEQFF. The CDR3 DNA reads as TGTGCCACCAACGAAGCGGGAGACAATGAGCAGTTCTTC.

As to this clone: Within the sample, other DNA sequences also encode this same CDR3. The chain carries TRBV4-2 and TRBJ2-7, with D perhaps matching TRBD1 or TRBD2 (5 bases each). V gave up 1 base and J gave up 2 bases, with 15 bases separating them. Germline assignment: CDR1 LGHNA and CDR2 YNFKEQ. The CDR3 spans 16 residues. The CDR3 DNA sequence: TGTGCCAGCAGCCAAGCCACCGGGACGGGTCCCTACGAGCAGTACTTC. It yields the protein CASSQATGTGPYEQYF.

The V gene is TRBV20-1, the J gene TRBJ1-2; the D is unclear. The CDR3 covers 15 residues. The germline V gene encodes CDR1 DFQATT and CDR2 SNEGSKA (reference sequence). V lost 3 bases and J lost 5, with 19 bases in between. The CDR3 protein is CSASRGWNRSYGYTF. CDR3 in DNA: TGCAGTGCTAGTAGAGGGTGGAACAGATCGTATGGCTACACCTTC.

The V and J genes are TRBV7-3 and TRBJ1-1, with D tentatively TRBD1 (6 bases). The ends were cut back, 4 bases at V and 6 bases at J, with 18 bases in the middle. This CDR3 contains 15 residues. Per germline, CDR1 SGHTA and CDR2 FQGTGA. CDR3 bases: TGTGCCAGCAGCTCAAGCCCCAGGGGTTCGGCTGAAGCTTTCTTT. The encoded protein is CASSSSPRGSAEAFF.

V and J are TRBV20-1 and TRBJ1-2; D is unclear. This CDR3 region has 11 residues. Trimming took off 1 base at V and 7 bases at J, with 7 bases between the two ends. Germline V gene sequence: CDR1 DFQATT, CDR2 SNEGSKA (reference sequence). CDR3 sequence reads: CSARVILGYTF. DNA of the CDR3: TGCAGTGCTAGAGTTATCCTTGGCTACACCTTC.

This clone showed up just once. The rearrangement uses TRBV28 and TRBJ2-1; unclear D gene. In germline, CDR1 is MDHEN, CDR2 SYDVKM. The V gene lost 7 bases and the J gene lost 9 bases, with 7 bases spanning the gap. This CDR3 is 10 amino acids long. CDR3 sequence (DNA): TGTGCCAGCAATTCGCCTGAGCAGTTCTTC. Residues: CASNSPEQFF.

The J gene is TRBJ1-2, the V gene TRBV24-1; D remains ambiguous. This CDR3 is 14 amino acids long. The V end lost 3 bases, the J end lost 4 bases, and 11 bases lay between the germline ends. Germline loops: CDR1 KGHDR, CDR2 SFDVKD. CDR3 sequence (DNA): TGTGCCACCAGTGATCATGAATTGGGCTATGGCTACACCTTC. Translating it yields CATSDHELGYGYTF.

In its sample, this clone was seen a few times. CDR3 protein: CASSPSGSRETQYF. In nucleotides, the CDR3 is TGTGCCAGCAGTCCGAGCGGGTCGAGGGAGACCCAGTACTTC. The rearrangement links TRBV7-3 to TRBJ2-5, with D perhaps matching TRBD2 (6 bases). The CDR3 is 14 amino acids. Trimming removed 6 bases at V and 5 bases at J, with 16 bases between. The germline V gene encodes CDR1 SGHTA and CDR2 FQGTGA. Full variable domain (rest looked up from reference TRBV7-3 and TRBJ2-5): GAGVSQTPSNKVTEKGKYVELRCDPISGHTALYWYRQSLGQGPEFLIYFQGTGAADDSGLPNDRFFAVRPEGSVSTLKIQRTERGDSAVYLCASSPSGSRETQYFGPGTRLLVL.

The chain recombines TRBV10-2 with TRBJ2-6; 12 positions match TRBD1. This CDR3 region has 17 residues. V was clipped by 4 bases and J by 4 bases; unmatched bases: 5. The germline gives CDR1 WSHSY, CDR2 SAAADI. This CDR3 reads CASSGGQGAVGANVLTF. DNA of the CDR3: TGCGCCAGCAGTGGGGGACAGGGGGCGGTGGGGGCCAACGTCCTGACTTTC.

V gene TRBV29-1 combines with J gene TRBJ1-1; the D is unclear. The CDR3 loop spans 10 amino acids. Germline V lookup: CDR1 SQVTM, CDR2 ANQGSEA. V shed 5 bases and J shed 5 bases, with 6 bases lying between them. CDR3 DNA: TGCAGCGTTCTTCAGACTGAAGCTTTCTTT. Translating gives CSVLQTEAFF.

The chain recombines TRBV28 with TRBJ1-5; D gene ambiguous. Germline loops: CDR1 MDHEN, CDR2 SYDVKM. The CDR3 contains 15 residues. V gave up 6 bases and J gave up 2 bases, with 14 bases separating them. The CDR3 nucleotides are TGTGCCAGCAGCGGACGTGCCCGCGGCAATCAGCCCCAGCATTTT. It yields the protein CASSGRARGNQPQHF.

Note on this clone: The DNA is omitted, as the CDR3 cannot be located on it reliably, and the CDR3 follows TCRdb's listing. This chain joins TRBV29-1 and TRBJ1-2; the D segment call TRBD1 is taken from the table without a DNA check. The CDR3 extends over 13 residues, inclusive of both ends. Germline lookup yields CDR1 SQVTM and CDR2 ANQGSEA. The CDR3 region is CSVGPGQGFGYTF.

The chain combines TRBV4-1 with TRBJ2-7, with D uncertain. Looked up from germline, CDR1 is MGHRA and CDR2 is YSYEKL. This CDR3 region has 17 residues. The germline V and J ends were trimmed by 0 bases and 5 bases, with 20 bases remaining between them. CDR3 in amino acids: CASSQDYRVTLGDEQYF. The DNA for the CDR3 is TGCGCCAGCAGCCAAGATTATAGGGTGACCCTTGGGGACGAGCAGTACTTC.

This chain uses TRBV27 with TRBJ2-7; D call uncertain. Germline V lookup: CDR1 MNHEY, CDR2 SMNVEV (reference sequence). This CDR3 contains 13 residues. V lost 1 base and J lost 7, with 11 bases in between. Here the CDR3 reads CASSLWPYGEQYF. CDR3 DNA sequence: TGTGCCAGCAGTTTATGGCCGTACGGGGAGCAGTACTTC.

The chain employs TRBV4-3 and TRBJ2-7, with 7 bases identical to TRBD2. With 0 bases clipped from V and 7 bases from J, the junction kept 6 bases outside the gene matches. Germline assignment: CDR1 LGHNA and CDR2 YSLEER. There are 14 residues in the CDR3. This chain's CDR3 is CASSQEWEGGEQYF. The CDR3, as DNA: TGCGCCAGCAGCCAAGAATGGGAGGGCGGGGAGCAGTACTTC.

This chain joins TRBV30 and TRBJ2-5, with TRBD2 identical over 7 bases. The CDR3 loop spans 14 amino acids. Germline values: CDR1 GTSNPN, CDR2 SVGIG (reference sequence). After removal of 1 base from V and 4 bases from J, the junction contained 6 bases not matched to a gene. CDR3 residues: CAWSGLAPGETQYF. CDR3 in DNA: TGTGCCTGGAGTGGACTAGCTCCGGGAGAGACCCAGTACTTC.

V gene TRBV15 combines with J gene TRBJ1-1; no definite D call. The CDR3 is made up of 17 amino acids. Trimming stripped 0 bases from V and 0 bases from J, with 14 bases between. Germline CDR1 LNHNV, CDR2 YYDKDF (reference sequence). The CDR3 spells CATSRDLSGKMNTEAFF. CDR3 sequence (DNA): TGTGCCACCAGCAGAGATTTGAGTGGGAAGATGAACACTGAAGCTTTCTTT. Filled out from reference TRBV15 and TRBJ1-1, the complete variable domain reads DAMVIQNPRYQVTQFGKPVTLSCSQTLNHNVMYWYQQKSSQAPKLLFHYYDKDFNNEADTPDNFQSRRPNTSFCFLDIRSPGLGDTAMYLCATSRDLSGKMNTEAFFGQGTRLTVV.

The J gene is TRBJ1-5, the V gene TRBV6-2 or TRBV6-3, with TRBD1 identical over 10 bases. CDR1 is MNHEY, CDR2 SVGEGT, per germline. J lost 4 bases, V lost 2 bases, and 8 bases had no gene match. This CDR3 is built from 17 residues. The CDR3 protein is CASSYDTGTGANQPQHF. The CDR3 bases are TGTGCCAGCAGTTACGACACCGGGACAGGGGCGAATCAGCCCCAGCATTTT.

The V gene is TRBV12-3 or TRBV12-4, the J gene TRBJ1-5, with unresolved D. The CDR3 covers 12 residues. Trimming cost V 5 bases and J 7 bases, with 9 bases left between them. This CDR3 reads CASSRGFQPQHF. In nucleotides, the CDR3 is TGTGCCAGCAGTCGGGGTTTCCAGCCCCAGCATTTT.

V is TRBV6-5 and J is TRBJ2-6, with TRBD1 as a possible D gene (6 bases). V lost 10 bases and J 0 bases, leaving 13 bases between the germline ends. Germline V CDR1 and CDR2: MNHEY, SVGAGI. This CDR3 has 15 amino acids. CDR3 DNA sequence: TGTGCCACCCTAGGGGACAACTCTGGGGCCAACGTCCTGACTTTC. Translated: CATLGDNSGANVLTF.

The V gene is TRBV18, the J gene TRBJ2-1; 11 bases are a match to TRBD2. Trimming cost V 5 bases and J 1 base; bases outside gene matches: 7. This CDR3 contains 17 residues. The V gene's germline CDR1 is KGHSH and CDR2 LQKENI. CDR3 in amino acids: CASSTTLAGGSYNEQFF. DNA of the CDR3: TGTGCCAGCTCAACCACCCTAGCGGGAGGTTCCTACAATGAGCAGTTCTTC.